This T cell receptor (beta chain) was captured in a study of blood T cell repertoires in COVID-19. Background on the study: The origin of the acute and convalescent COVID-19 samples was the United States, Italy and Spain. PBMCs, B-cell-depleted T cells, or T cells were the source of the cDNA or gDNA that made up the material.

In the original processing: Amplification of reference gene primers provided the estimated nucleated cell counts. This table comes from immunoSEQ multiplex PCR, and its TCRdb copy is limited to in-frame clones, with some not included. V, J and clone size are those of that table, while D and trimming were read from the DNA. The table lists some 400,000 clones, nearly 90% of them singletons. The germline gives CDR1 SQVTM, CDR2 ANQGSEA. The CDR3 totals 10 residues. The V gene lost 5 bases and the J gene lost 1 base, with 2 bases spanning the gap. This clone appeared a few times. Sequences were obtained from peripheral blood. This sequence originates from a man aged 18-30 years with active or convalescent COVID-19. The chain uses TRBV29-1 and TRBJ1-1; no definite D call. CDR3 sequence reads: CSVQNTEAFF. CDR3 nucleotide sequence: TGCAGCGTTCAGAACACTGAAGCTTTCTTT.